This TCR beta chain was sequenced during a study of blood T cell repertoires in COVID-19. Study as a whole: The origin of the acute and convalescent COVID-19 samples was the United States, Italy and Spain. PBMCs, B-cell-depleted T cells, or T cells provided the cDNA or gDNA that made up the material.

After removal of 5 bases from V and 7 bases from J, the junction contained 5 bases not matched to a gene. CDR3 length: 13 residues. CDR1 and CDR2 (germline): LNHDA, SQIVND (reference sequence). TCRdb's copy holds only in-frame clones and misses some; the assay was immunoSEQ multiplex PCR. The data hold under 200,000 clones, with 80% to 95% observed a single time. This clone came up once. The J gene is TRBJ2-7, the V gene TRBV19; 10 nucleotides align to TRBD2. The specimen sequenced was peripheral blood. The source of this sequence is a man aged 45-65 years with acute or convalescent COVID-19. The CDR3, as DNA: TGTGCCAGTAGTCTCGTTAGCGGGAGGGAGCAGTACTTC. Its translation: CASSLVSGREQYF.